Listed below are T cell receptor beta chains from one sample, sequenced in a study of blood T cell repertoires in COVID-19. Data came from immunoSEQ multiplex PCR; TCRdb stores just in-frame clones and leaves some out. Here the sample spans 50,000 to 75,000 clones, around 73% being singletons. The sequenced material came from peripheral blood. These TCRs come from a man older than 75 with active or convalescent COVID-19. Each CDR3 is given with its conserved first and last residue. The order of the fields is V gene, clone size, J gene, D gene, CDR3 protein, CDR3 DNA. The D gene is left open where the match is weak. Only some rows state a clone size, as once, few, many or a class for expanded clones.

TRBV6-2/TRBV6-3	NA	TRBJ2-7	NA	CASSYRGINEQYF	TGTGCCAGCAGTTATCGGGGTATCAACGAGCAGTACTTC
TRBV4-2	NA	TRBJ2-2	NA	CASSQSGRTTGELFF	TGTGCCAGCAGCCAATCCGGGCGGACAACCGGGGAGCTGTTTTTT
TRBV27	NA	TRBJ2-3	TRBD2	CASSKLAGFKDTQYF	TGTGCCAGCTCTAAACTAGCGGGGTTTAAGGATACGCAGTATTTT
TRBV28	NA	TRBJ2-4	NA	CASRETKNIQYF	TGTGCCAGCAGGGAGACCAAAAACATTCAGTACTTC
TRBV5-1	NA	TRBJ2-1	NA	CASSTQPDSYNEQFF	TGCGCCAGCAGCACACAACCTGACTCCTACAATGAGCAGTTCTTC
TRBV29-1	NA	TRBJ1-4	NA	CSVVTTVPNEKLFF	TGCAGCGTTGTAACGACAGTACCTAATGAAAAACTGTTTTTT
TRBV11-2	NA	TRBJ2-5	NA	CASSLDLGGTQYF	TGTGCCAGCAGCTTAGATCTGGGGGGGACCCAGTACTTC
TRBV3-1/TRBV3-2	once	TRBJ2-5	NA	CASSQGPQGTQYF	TGTGCCAGCAGCCAAGGGCCCCAGGGGACCCAGTACTTC
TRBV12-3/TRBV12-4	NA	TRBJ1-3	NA	CASSFQGYTIYF	TGTGCCAGCAGTTTTCAGGGGTACACCATATATTTT
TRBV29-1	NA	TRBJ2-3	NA	CSVEDWRQHTDTQYF	TGCAGCGTTGAAGATTGGAGGCAGCACACAGATACGCAGTATTTT
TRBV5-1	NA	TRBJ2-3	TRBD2	CASSLWGEGRTDTQYF	TGCGCCAGCAGCTTGTGGGGGGAGGGACGCACAGATACGCAGTATTTT
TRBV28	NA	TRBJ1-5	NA	CASSTVGGNQPQHF	TGTGCCAGCAGTACGGTGGGGGGGAATCAGCCCCAGCATTTT
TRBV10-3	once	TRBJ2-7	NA	CAISTGLRSSYEQYF	TGTGCCATCAGTACGGGACTCCGGAGCTCCTACGAGCAGTACTTC
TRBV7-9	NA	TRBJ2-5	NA	CASSEQETQYF	TGTGCCAGCAGCGAGCAAGAGACCCAGTACTTC
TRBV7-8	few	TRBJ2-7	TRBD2	CASSLSSGTSLFHYEQYF	TGTGCCAGCAGCTTATCCTCCGGGACTAGCCTTTTCCACTACGAGCAGTACTTC
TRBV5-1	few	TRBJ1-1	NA	CASSLTTGNTEAFF	TGCGCCAGCAGCTTAACGACAGGGAACACTGAAGCTTTCTTT
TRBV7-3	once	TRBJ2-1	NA	CASSLWTENNEQFF	TGTGCCAGCAGCTTATGGACAGAAAACAATGAGCAGTTCTTC
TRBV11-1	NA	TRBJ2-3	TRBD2	CASSEWEGRGTDTQYF	TGTGCCAGCAGTGAGTGGGAGGGCCGAGGCACAGATACGCAGTATTTT